Sequencing of this T cell receptor (beta chain) was carried out in a study of spatial heterogeneity in lung cancer. Study-level findings and limits: How many expanded intratumoral alpha and beta TCRs were present tracked the tumor mutation count, which was a count of nonsynonymous mutations.

Regarding time point: sample taken at primary tumor resection. Via MiXCR, TCRdb re-called the 5' RACE reads, giving one row per CDR3 protein. The sample lists roughly 18,000 distinct CDR3 sequences, approximately 10% seen once, with about 20% in the top ten. This clonotype is a singleton in its sample. Its antigen is currently unknown. This beta chain represents an off-target read in a library built for alpha chains; its size is of limited meaning. This CDR3 has 16 amino acids. V shed 1 base and J shed 2 bases, with 12 bases lying between them. Germline V gene data show CDR1 as SGHTA and CDR2 as FQGNSA.

V gene TRBV7-2 combines with J gene TRBJ2-1, with D possibly matching TRBD2 (5 bases). This sequence was found in a female donor with early-stage non-small cell lung cancer. The sample was lung tumor tissue, taken at surgery. The CDR3 DNA reads TGTGCCAGCAGCTTAGTGGGAGCAAGCCCCTACAATGAGCAGTTCTTC. Protein sequence: CASSLVGASPYNEQFF. The full variable domain, with the rest looked up from reference TRBV7-2 and TRBJ2-1, is GAGVSQSPSNKVTEKGKDVELRCDPISGHTALYWYRQSLGQGLEFLIYFQGNSAPDKSGLPSDRFSAERTGGSVSTLTIQRTQQEDSAVYLCASSLVGASPYNEQFFGPGTRLTVL.